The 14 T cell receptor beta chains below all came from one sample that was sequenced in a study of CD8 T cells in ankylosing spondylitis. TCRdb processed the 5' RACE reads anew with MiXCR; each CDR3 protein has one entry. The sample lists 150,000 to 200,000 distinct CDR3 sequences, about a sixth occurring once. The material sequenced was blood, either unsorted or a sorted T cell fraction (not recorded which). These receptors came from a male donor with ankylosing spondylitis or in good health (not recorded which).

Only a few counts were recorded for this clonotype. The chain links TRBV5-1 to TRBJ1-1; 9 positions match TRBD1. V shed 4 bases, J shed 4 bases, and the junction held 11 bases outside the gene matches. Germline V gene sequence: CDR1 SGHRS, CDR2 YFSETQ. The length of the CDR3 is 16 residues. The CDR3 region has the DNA TGCGCCAGCAGCGTAACAGGGGGCGCGTCCGTCACTGAAGCTTTCTTT. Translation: CASSVTGGASVTEAFF.

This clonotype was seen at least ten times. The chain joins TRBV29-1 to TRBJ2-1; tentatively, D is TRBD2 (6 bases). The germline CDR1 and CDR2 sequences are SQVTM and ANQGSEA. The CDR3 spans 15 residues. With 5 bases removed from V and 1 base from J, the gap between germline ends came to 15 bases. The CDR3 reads CSVRRRAASYNEQFF. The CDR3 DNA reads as TGCAGCGTTCGGAGGAGGGCCGCTTCCTACAATGAGCAGTTCTTC.

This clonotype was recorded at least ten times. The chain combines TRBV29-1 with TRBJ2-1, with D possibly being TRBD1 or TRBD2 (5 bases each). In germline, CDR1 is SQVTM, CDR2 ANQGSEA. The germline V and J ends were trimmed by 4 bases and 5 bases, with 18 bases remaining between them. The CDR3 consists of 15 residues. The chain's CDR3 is CSVGGWGRIHNEQFF. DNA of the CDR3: TGCAGCGTTGGGGGGTGGGGCAGGATACACAATGAGCAGTTCTTC.

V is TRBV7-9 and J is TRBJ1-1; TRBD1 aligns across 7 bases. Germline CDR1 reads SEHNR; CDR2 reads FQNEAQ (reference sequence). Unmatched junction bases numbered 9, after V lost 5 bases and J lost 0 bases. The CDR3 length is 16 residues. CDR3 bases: TGTGCCAGCAGCCCCACCTCCAGGGGGTTGAACACTGAAGCTTTCTTT. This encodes CASSPTSRGLNTEAFF.

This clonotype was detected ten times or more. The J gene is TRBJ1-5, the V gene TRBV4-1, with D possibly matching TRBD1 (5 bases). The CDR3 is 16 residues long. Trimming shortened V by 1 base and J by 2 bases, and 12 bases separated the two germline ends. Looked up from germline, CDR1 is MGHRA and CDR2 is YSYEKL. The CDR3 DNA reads TGCGCCAGCAGCCAAGGGGCCGGGGACGGCAATCAGCCCCAGCATTTT. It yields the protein CASSQGAGDGNQPQHF.

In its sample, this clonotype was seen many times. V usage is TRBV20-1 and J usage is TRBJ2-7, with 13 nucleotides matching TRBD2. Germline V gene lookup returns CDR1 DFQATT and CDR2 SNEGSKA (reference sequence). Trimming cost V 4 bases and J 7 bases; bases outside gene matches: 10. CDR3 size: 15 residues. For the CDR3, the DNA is TGCAGTGCTAAACCCGGACTAGCGGGAGTGGAGGAGCAGTACTTC. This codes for CSAKPGLAGVEEQYF.

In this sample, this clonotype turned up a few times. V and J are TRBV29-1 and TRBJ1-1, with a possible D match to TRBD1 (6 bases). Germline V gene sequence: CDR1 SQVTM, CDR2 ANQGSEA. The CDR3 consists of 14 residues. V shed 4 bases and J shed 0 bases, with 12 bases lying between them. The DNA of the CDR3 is TGCAGCGTTGCACAGGGCGGATTGAACACTGAAGCTTTCTTT. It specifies CSVAQGGLNTEAFF.

Written as DNA, the CDR3 is TGTGCCAGCAGTTTAAGCCAAGCTGAGGAGACCCAGTACTTC. It translates to CASSLSQAEETQYF. The genes are TRBV28 and TRBJ2-5; no reliable D call. Germline V CDR1 and CDR2: MDHEN, SYDVKM. The CDR3 sequence is 14 residues long. Trimming took 2 bases from V and 5 from J, leaving 12 bases between them.

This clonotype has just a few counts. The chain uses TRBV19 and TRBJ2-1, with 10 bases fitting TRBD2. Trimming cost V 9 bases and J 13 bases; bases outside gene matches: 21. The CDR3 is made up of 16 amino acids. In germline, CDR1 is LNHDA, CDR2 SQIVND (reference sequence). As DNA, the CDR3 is TGTGCCAGCTCTGAAGAAGACTTAGCGACTAGCGGGCCACAGTTCTTC. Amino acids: CASSEEDLATSGPQFF.

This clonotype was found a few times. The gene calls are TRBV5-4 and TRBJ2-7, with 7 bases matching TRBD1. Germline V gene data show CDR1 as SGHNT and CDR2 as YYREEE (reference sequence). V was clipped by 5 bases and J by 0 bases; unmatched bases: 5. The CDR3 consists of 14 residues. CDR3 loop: CASSLQGVSYEQYF. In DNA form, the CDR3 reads TGTGCCAGCAGTCTCCAGGGGGTCTCCTACGAGCAGTACTTC.

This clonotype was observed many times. CDR3 residues: CSARGVAGSSYNEQFF. The CDR3, as DNA: TGCAGTGCTAGGGGGGTCGCGGGAAGCTCCTACAATGAGCAGTTCTTC. The chain combines TRBV20-1 with TRBJ2-1; D might be TRBD2 (6 bases). V gave up 3 bases and J gave up 0 bases, with 15 bases separating them. CDR3 length: 16 residues. CDR1 DFQATT and CDR2 SNEGSKA come from the germline V gene (reference sequence).

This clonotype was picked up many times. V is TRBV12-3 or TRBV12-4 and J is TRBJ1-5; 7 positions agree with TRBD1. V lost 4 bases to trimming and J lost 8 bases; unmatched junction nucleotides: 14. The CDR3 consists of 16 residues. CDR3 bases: TGTGCCAGCAGTTCCCACACCTACGACAGGGATGAGCCCCAGCATTTT. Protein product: CASSSHTYDRDEPQHF.

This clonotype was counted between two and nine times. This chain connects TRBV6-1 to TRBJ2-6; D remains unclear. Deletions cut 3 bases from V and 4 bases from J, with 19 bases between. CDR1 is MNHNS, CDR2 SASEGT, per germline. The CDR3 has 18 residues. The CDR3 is CASSDGVGPLWGANVLTF. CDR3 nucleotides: TGTGCCAGCAGTGATGGGGTTGGTCCCCTGTGGGGGGCCAACGTCCTGACTTTC.

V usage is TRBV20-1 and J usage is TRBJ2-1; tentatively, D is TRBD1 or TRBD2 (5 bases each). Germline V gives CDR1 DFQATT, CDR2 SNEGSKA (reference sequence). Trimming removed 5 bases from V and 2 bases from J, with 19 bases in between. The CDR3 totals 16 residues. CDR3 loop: CSAQSPGARTYNEQFF. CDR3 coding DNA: TGCAGTGCTCAGTCCCCCGGGGCCCGCACCTACAATGAGCAGTTCTTC.